Shown below are 32 T cell receptor beta chains from a single sample sequenced in a study of tumor-infiltrating lymphocytes in primary liver carcinoma. With roughly 500 ng total RNA as template and a constant-region primer, TCR beta cDNA was made. Library construction for TCR beta comprised three nested multiplex PCR rounds performed with slightly modified ARM-PCR. With TRBV1-TRBV30 forward primers and a C-beta reverse primer, the first two PCR rounds were run for approximately 10 cycles each. TCRdb re-called the multiplex PCR reads with MiXCR, one entry per CDR3 protein. The sample carries 330,000 or so distinct CDR3 sequences, approximately 64% recorded once. Unsorted whole blood served as the source of blood RNA, and germline DNA was extracted as well. Sequenced sample: peripheral blood. The source of these receptors is a man aged 35 to 55 with primary liver carcinoma and hepatitis B virus infection.

This clonotype appeared once. Possible read error: a much larger clone is one base away. This sequence joins TRBV10-3 and TRBJ1-1; unclear D gene. The CDR3 contains 14 residues. Germline V gene lookup returns CDR1 ENHRY and CDR2 SYGVKD. The germline V and J ends were trimmed by 2 bases and 3 bases, with 10 bases remaining between them. Here the CDR3 reads CAISEEGSDTEAFF. For the CDR3, the DNA is TGTGCCATCAGTGAGGAGGGTTCGGACACTGAAGCTTTCTTT.

A word on this clonotype: No conserved phenylalanine or tryptophan is present at the end of the CDR3, so a read error is the likely explanation. The DNA is omitted, as the CDR3 cannot be located on it reliably, and the CDR3 follows TCRdb's listing. This rearrangement joins TRBV7-9 to TRBJ2-7; the table's TRBD1 call for D was not verified on the DNA. The CDR3 extends over 12 residues, inclusive of both ends. Per the germline V gene, CDR1 is SEHNR and CDR2 is FQNEAQ (reference sequence). CDR3 residues: CASSIWGQSVTP.

On this clonotype: Compared with germline, one end of the junction differs, possibly owing to a read error. V is TRBV5-4 and J is TRBJ2-1; either TRBD1 or TRBD2 may supply D (5 bases each). CDR1 SGHNT and CDR2 YYREEE come from the germline V gene (reference sequence). This CDR3 region has 17 residues. Here the CDR3 DNA reads TGCGCCAGCAGCTCAGGGAGCAGGAGGTTCTCCTACAATGGGCAGTTCTTC. It yields the protein CASSSGSRRFSYNGQFF.

The V and J genes are TRBV12-3 or TRBV12-4 and TRBJ1-1, with D possibly matching TRBD1 (5 bases). The V gene lost 5 bases and the J gene lost 5 bases, with 15 bases spanning the gap. The CDR3 has 14 amino acids. The CDR3 DNA is TGTGCCAGCAGTATCGGGACCGGGGGGACTGAAGCTTTCTTT. The encoded protein is CASSIGTGGTEAFF.

With regard to this clonotype: A much larger clonotype is one base distant, so this may be a read error. V and J are TRBV10-3 and TRBJ1-1; 7 positions match TRBD1. Germline lookup yields CDR1 ENHRY and CDR2 SYGVKD. This CDR3 spans 14 amino acids. CDR3 coding DNA: TGTGCCATCAGTGGGACAGGTTTGAACACTGGAGCTTTCTTT. Its translation is CAISGTGLNTGAFF.

Comments on this clonotype: The germline gene is not matched at one end of the junction; a read error may be the cause. The chain uses TRBV11-2 and TRBJ1-2; TRBD1 aligns across 7 bases. The CDR3 is 14 amino acids. The germline CDR1 and CDR2 sequences are SGHAT and FQNNGV. The CDR3: CASSKGQVDYGYTF. In nucleotides, the CDR3 is TGTGCCAGCAGCAAAGGACAGGTCGACTATGGCTATACCTTC.

This CDR3 reads CASSMDRGGQPQHF. The CDR3 DNA sequence: TGTGCCAGCAGTATGGACAGGGGGGGTCAGCCCCAGCATTTT. This rearrangement joins TRBV6-5 to TRBJ1-5, with 10 bases that match TRBD1. Germline assignment: CDR1 MNHEY and CDR2 SVGAGI. Trimming took 5 bases from V and 6 from J; bases not matched to a gene: 4. The CDR3 length is 14 residues.

This clonotype was observed once. It may be a read error: a sequence one base away is much more abundant. V is TRBV6-1 and J is TRBJ2-3, with D unresolved. The CDR3 is made up of 12 amino acids. Germline CDR1 reads MNHNS; CDR2 reads SASEGT. Trimming cost V 7 bases and J 2 bases, with 7 bases left between them. CDR3 coding DNA: TGTGCCAGCAATGAGATCACAGATACGCAGTATTTT. The encoded protein is CASNEITDTQYF.

In its sample, this clonotype was seen once. One base away lies a much larger clone, so this may be a sequencing read error. The rearrangement links TRBV29-1 to TRBJ2-5, with no clear D. Germline loops: CDR1 SQVTM, CDR2 ANQGSEA. V lost 5 bases and J 5 bases, leaving 18 bases between the germline ends. This CDR3 region has 14 residues. This CDR3 reads CSVSLPEEWETQYF. The CDR3 DNA follows: TGCAGCGTTTCTCTCCCAGAGGAGTGGGAGACCCAGTACTTC. Drawing the rest from reference TRBV29-1 and TRBJ2-5, the complete variable domain is SAVISQKPSRDICQRGTSLTIQCQVDSQVTMMFWYRQQPGQSLTLIATANQGSEATYESGFVIDKFPISRPNLTFSTLTVSNMSPEDSSIYLCSVSLPEEWETQYFGPGTRLLVL.

This clonotype has a count of ten or more. V usage is TRBV6-5 and J usage is TRBJ2-5; D unclear. Germline V lookup: CDR1 MNHEY, CDR2 SVGAGI. This CDR3 spans 14 amino acids. Deletions cut 6 bases from V and 4 bases from J, with 15 bases between. This CDR3 reads CASRPPGPGETQYF. DNA of the CDR3: TGTGCCAGCAGGCCCCCGGGTCCAGGAGAGACCCAGTACTTC.

Points on this clonotype: Compared with germline, one end of the junction differs, possibly owing to a read error. The CDR3 DNA is TGTGCCATCAGTGAGTCGATCATATACAATGAGGAGTTCTTC. Translating gives CAISESIIYNEEFF. The chain employs TRBV10-3 and TRBJ2-1; D ambiguous. The CDR3 is 14 residues long. The germline gives CDR1 ENHRY, CDR2 SYGVKD.

This clonotype was detected many times. The rearrangement joins TRBV4-3 to TRBJ1-4; no clear D. The CDR3 consists of 13 residues. The ends were cut back, 4 bases at V and 5 bases at J, with 8 bases in the middle. The germline V gene encodes CDR1 LGHNA and CDR2 YSLEER. CDR3 in amino acids: CASSRRANEKLFF. CDR3 DNA sequence: TGCGCCAGCAGCCGGCGGGCCAATGAAAAACTGTTTTTT.

J is TRBJ1-1 and V is TRBV5-5, with a tentative D call TRBD1 (5 bases). V was trimmed by 0 bases and J by 5 bases, leaving 11 bases between them. Germline V gives CDR1 SGHKS, CDR2 YYEKEE (reference sequence). The CDR3 loop spans 14 amino acids. CDR3 protein: CASSLEGERTEAFF. The CDR3 nucleotides are TGTGCCAGCAGCTTGGAAGGGGAACGGACTGAAGCTTTCTTT.

In its sample, this clonotype was seen many times. The chain couples TRBV6-2 or TRBV6-3 to TRBJ2-7; 8 bases map to TRBD2. V shed 4 bases and J 6 bases; nucleotides not matched to a gene: 11. This CDR3 is 15 amino acids long. Per germline, CDR1 MNHEY and CDR2 SVGEGT. The CDR3 region has the DNA TGTGCCAGCAGTTCCTTCCGGACTAGCTTCTCCGAGCAGTACTTC. Residues: CASSSFRTSFSEQYF.

A word on this clonotype: The CDR3 does not close with the conserved phenylalanine or tryptophan, likely indicating a read error. The rearrangement links TRBV6-1 to TRBJ2-7; TRBD1 or TRBD2 may be the D gene (5 bases each). CDR3 length: 12 residues. V was trimmed by 6 bases and J by 3 bases, leaving 9 bases between them. Germline lookup yields CDR1 MNHNS and CDR2 SASEGT. The DNA for the CDR3 is TGTGCCAGCAGGGGGGACGGCTACGAGCAGTACCTC. Amino acid sequence: CASRGDGYEQYL.

A remark on this clonotype: The junction departs from the called germline gene at one end, perhaps through a read error. The V and J genes are TRBV11-2 and TRBJ2-1; the D gene could be TRBD1 or TRBD2 (5 bases each). This CDR3 is built from 17 residues. The V gene's germline CDR1 is SGHAT and CDR2 FQNNGV. CDR3 region: CASSLVHGTGYYNVQFF. The CDR3 DNA follows: TGTGCCAGCAGCTTAGTTCACGGGACGGGTTACTACAATGTGCAGTTCTTC.

A remark on this clonotype: The junction shows a germline mismatch at one end, possibly a read error. The J gene is TRBJ2-5, the V gene TRBV5-4; maybe TRBD2 (6 bases). From germline, CDR1 is SGHNT and CDR2 YYREEE (reference sequence). The CDR3 has 14 residues. CDR3 sequence (DNA): TGTGTCAGCAGCACGAGACTAGACCAAGAGACCCAGTACTTC. Translated: CVSSTRLDQETQYF.

V usage is TRBV6-4 and J usage is TRBJ2-3; 8 positions match TRBD2. Germline values: CDR1 MRHNA, CDR2 SNTAGT. Unmatched junction bases numbered 2, after V lost 4 bases and J lost 5 bases. This CDR3 comprises 13 residues. As DNA, the CDR3 is TGTGCCAGCAGTGTCCTAGCGGGAGATACGCAGTATTTT. As protein: CASSVLAGDTQYF.

Comment on this clonotype: This may arise from a read error, as a much more abundant clone is one base away. The chain couples TRBV6-1 to TRBJ2-1; tentative D call: TRBD1 (6 bases). Per germline, CDR1 MNHNS and CDR2 SASEGT. V was trimmed by 8 bases and J by 2 bases, leaving 16 bases between them. The CDR3 is made up of 15 amino acids. The CDR3 DNA reads TGTGCCAGCTCTCCGCCGGACAGTACCTACAATGAGCAGTTCTTC. It specifies CASSPPDSTYNEQFF.

With respect to this clonotype: A single base separates this from a much larger clone, so it may be a read error. The genes are TRBV29-1 and TRBJ2-4, with 10 bases lining up with TRBD2. Germline V gene sequence: CDR1 SQVTM, CDR2 ANQGSEA. The CDR3 is 13 residues long. Written as DNA, the CDR3 is TGCACCGTTGAAGATGGGTCTAGCGGGAGTATCTTATTC. Translating gives CTVEDGSSGSILF.

The chain couples TRBV11-2 to TRBJ2-7, with D perhaps TRBD1 or TRBD2 (8 bases each). CDR3 length: 17 amino acids. From germline, CDR1 is SGHAT and CDR2 FQNNGV. Between the trimmed V and J ends, which lost 7 bases and 4 bases, there was a span of 26 bases. The CDR3 here is CASNSGQELAELYEQYF. As DNA, the CDR3 is TGTGCCAGCAACTCGGGACAGGAACTAGCGGAGCTGTACGAGCAGTACTTC.

J is TRBJ1-2 and V is TRBV10-1, with TRBD1 identical over 7 bases. The CDR3 is 12 amino acids. The V gene's germline CDR1 is WNHNN and CDR2 SYGVQD (reference sequence). CDR3 in DNA: TGCATCAGCAAGACAGGGACTCATGGCTACACCTTC. Protein: CISKTGTHGYTF.

This clonotype was detected many times. The chain recombines TRBV12-3 or TRBV12-4 with TRBJ2-6, with a weak D call TRBD1 (5 bases). Trimming shortened V by 9 bases and J by 1 base, and 7 bases separated the two germline ends. The CDR3 totals 13 residues. The CDR3 protein is CASRQSGANVLTF. CDR3 nucleotide sequence: TGTGCCAGTCGACAGTCTGGGGCCAACGTCCTGACTTTC.

The CDR3 DNA follows: TGTGCCAGCAGCCCAGAGCGGTCTGAAAGCTCCTACGAGCAGTACTTC. This translates into CASSPERSESSYEQYF. The rearrangement uses TRBV13 and TRBJ2-7; the D gene is possibly TRBD2 (5 bases). Germline V gene lookup returns CDR1 PRHDT and CDR2 FYEKMQ (reference sequence). Trimming stripped 5 bases from V and 0 bases from J, with 17 bases between. This CDR3 region has 16 residues.

This chain connects TRBV5-4 to TRBJ1-1; TRBD1 might be the D (5 bases). Germline CDR1 reads SGHNT; CDR2 reads YYREEE (reference sequence). V was clipped by 4 bases and J by 0 bases, with 10 bases between them. The CDR3 length is 14 residues. CDR3 sequence (DNA): TGTGCCAGCAGCCTGGGACCTATGAACACTGAAGCTTTCTTT. Protein product: CASSLGPMNTEAFF.

This clonotype has a handful of counts. The V gene is TRBV6-1, the J gene TRBJ2-2, with 7 bases fitting TRBD1. The germline gives CDR1 MNHNS, CDR2 SASEGT. J gave up 4 bases and V 3 bases, and 8 bases lay outside the gene matches. The CDR3 sequence is 16 residues long. This CDR3 is CASSDRGTDGTGELFF. The CDR3 bases are TGTGCCAGCAGTGATAGGGGGACAGACGGCACCGGGGAGCTGTTTTTT.

As to this clonotype: One end of the junction fails to match germline, which may point to a read error. The chain is built from TRBV10-1 and TRBJ2-3; D unclear. This CDR3 is built from 14 residues. Germline V gene sequence: CDR1 WNHNN, CDR2 SYGVQD (reference sequence). The CDR3 reads CASSELINTDTQYF. The CDR3 DNA sequence: TGCGCAAGCAGTGAGCTGATCAACACAGATACGCAGTATTTT.

Note on this clonotype: A much larger clone differs from this one at a single base, so this may be a read error. J is TRBJ1-2 and V is TRBV6-6; D might be TRBD1 (5 bases). The CDR3 is 14 residues long. Germline V gene lookup returns CDR1 MNHNY and CDR2 SVGAGI (reference sequence). The DNA of the CDR3 is TGTGCCATCAGTACAACGACAGCTAACTATGGCTACACCTTC. This codes for CAISTTTANYGYTF.

Details on this clonotype: At one end the junction does not follow the germline gene, possibly because of a read error. The chain recombines TRBV5-5 with TRBJ1-1; a possible D gene is TRBD1 (5 bases). The CDR3 loop spans 15 amino acids. The germline V gene encodes CDR1 SGHKS and CDR2 YYEKEE (reference sequence). The CDR3 bases are TGTGCCAGCAGCTTGGGGGGGACGGGCGACACAGAAGCTCTCTTT. Translated: CASSLGGTGDTEALF. The full variable domain, its missing parts supplied by reference TRBV5-5 and TRBJ1-1, is DAGVTQSPTHLIKTRGQQVTLRCSPISGHKSVSWYQQVLGQGPQFIFQYYEKEERGRGNFPDRFSARQFPNYSSELNVNALLLGDSALYLCASSLGGTGDTEALFGQGTRLTVV.

A word on this clonotype: This CDR3 fails to terminate in the conserved phenylalanine or tryptophan, so it likely reflects a read error. The chain joins TRBV11-3 to TRBJ2-3; D not resolved. Germline V gene lookup returns CDR1 SGHNT and CDR2 YENEEA. Trimming took 2 bases from V and 5 from J, leaving 8 bases between them. The CDR3 totals 13 residues. CDR3 sequence: CASSLQTEDTQYL. The CDR3 DNA follows: TGTGCCAGCAGCTTACAGACGGAAGATACGCAGTATCTT.

CDR3 bases: TGTGCCAGCAGTCCAACCTTAGCGGCCCTCTACGAGCAGTACTTC. The encoded protein is CASSPTLAALYEQYF. The chain combines TRBV27 with TRBJ2-7; D perhaps matches TRBD2 (6 bases). This CDR3 has 15 residues. Germline V CDR1 and CDR2: MNHEY, SMNVEV (reference sequence). V was pared by 5 bases and J by 3 bases, with 17 bases between.

Concerning this clonotype: One end of the junction varies from germline; a read error may be responsible. The chain employs TRBV11-2 and TRBJ2-7; D tentatively reads TRBD1 or TRBD2 (6 bases each). The CDR3 is made up of 14 amino acids. Looked up from germline, CDR1 is SGHAT and CDR2 is FQNNGV. The chain's CDR3 is CVSSMLKGGYDQYF. In nucleotides, the CDR3 is TGTGTCAGCAGCATGCTAAAGGGGGGATACGATCAGTACTTC.